Listed here are 22 T cell receptor beta chains from one sample, sequenced in a study of blood T cell repertoires in COVID-19. This table comes from immunoSEQ multiplex PCR, and its TCRdb copy is limited to in-frame clones, with some not included. The table includes a few hundred thousand clones, 86% detected once. Sequenced material: peripheral blood. The receptors stem from a woman aged 45-59 years with acute or convalescent COVID-19.

The rearrangement joins TRBV30 to TRBJ2-7, with 8 positions matching TRBD1. The V gene's germline CDR1 is GTSNPN and CDR2 SVGIG (reference sequence). V dropped 3 bases and J dropped 3; count of bases not matched to a gene: 7. CDR3 length: 14 residues. The DNA for the CDR3 is TGTGCCTGGAGAGATACAGGGGGTAACTACGAGCAGTACTTC. Translating gives CAWRDTGGNYEQYF.

The V call is TRBV6-5, the J call TRBJ2-2; 12 bases are a match to TRBD2. Germline V gives CDR1 MNHEY, CDR2 SVGAGI. The CDR3 covers 15 residues. The V segment lost 4 bases and the J segment 7 bases; nucleotides outside the gene matches: 4. The CDR3 sequence: CASSWTSGKGGELFF. In DNA form, the CDR3 reads TGTGCCAGCAGTTGGACTAGCGGGAAAGGCGGGGAGCTGTTTTTT.

This chain connects TRBV10-3 to TRBJ2-2; 11 nucleotides match TRBD2. The germline gives CDR1 ENHRY, CDR2 SYGVKD. The trim removed 5 bases at V and 0 bases at J, leaving 2 bases unmatched. The CDR3 totals 16 residues. The CDR3, as DNA: TGTGCCATCAGTATAGCGGGGGGGACGAACACCGGGGAGCTGTTTTTT. Amino acids: CAISIAGGTNTGELFF.

The V gene is TRBV11-3, the J gene TRBJ2-1; 8 bases match TRBD1. CDR1 SGHNT and CDR2 YENEEA come from the germline V gene. The J segment lost 6 bases and the V segment lost 2 bases, leaving 3 bases of the junction unmatched. This CDR3 has 14 amino acids. CDR3 protein: CASSLLQGGNEQFF. CDR3 in DNA: TGTGCCAGCAGCTTACTACAGGGGGGCAATGAGCAGTTCTTC.

The rearrangement uses TRBV11-3 and TRBJ1-1; D not certain. CDR1 SGHNT and CDR2 YENEEA come from the germline V gene. There are 11 residues in the CDR3. V shed 3 bases and J shed 8 bases, with 7 bases lying between them. This CDR3 is CASSFSGEAFF. The CDR3 DNA follows: TGTGCCAGCAGCTTTTCAGGAGAAGCTTTCTTT.

The chain recombines TRBV27 with TRBJ2-7; TRBD2 matches 8 bases. This CDR3 region has 14 residues. Germline V gene sequence: CDR1 MNHEY, CDR2 SMNVEV (reference sequence). V trimming: 5 bases; J trimming: 2 bases; junction bases outside the gene matches: 5. The CDR3 DNA is TGTGCCAGCAGTCGCGATAGCGGGGCCTACGAGCAGTACTTC. Translated, it gives CASSRDSGAYEQYF.

The V gene is TRBV7-2, the J gene TRBJ2-3, with 13 nucleotides matching TRBD2. Trimming removed 1 base from V and 2 bases from J; junction bases left unmatched: 9. Germline V gene sequence: CDR1 SGHTA, CDR2 FQGNSA. This CDR3 is 19 amino acids long. The CDR3 loop is CASSLDWILAGGDTDTQYF. CDR3 coding DNA: TGTGCCAGCAGCTTAGATTGGATACTAGCGGGGGGGGACACAGATACGCAGTATTTT.

V and J are TRBV19 and TRBJ1-1; TRBD1 might be the D (5 bases). This CDR3 spans 14 amino acids. Germline CDR1 LNHDA, CDR2 SQIVND (reference sequence). Trimming removed 3 bases from V and 6 bases from J, with 14 bases in between. For the CDR3, the DNA is TGTGCCAGTAGTATTGTGCAGGGCGGCGCTGAAGCTTTCTTT. Translated, it gives CASSIVQGGAEAFF.

The chain uses TRBV7-3 and TRBJ2-3; 8 bases are a match to TRBD2. Germline CDR1 reads SGHTA; CDR2 reads FQGTGA. With 3 bases clipped from V and 10 bases from J, the junction kept 3 bases outside the gene matches. The CDR3 totals 12 residues. CDR3: CASSFPGGAQYF. CDR3 DNA: TGTGCCAGCAGCTTTCCCGGGGGGGCGCAGTATTTT. Using reference TRBV7-3 and TRBJ2-3 for the parts outside the CDR3, the full variable domain is GAGVSQTPSNKVTEKGKYVELRCDPISGHTALYWYRQSLGQGPEFLIYFQGTGAADDSGLPNDRFFAVRPEGSVSTLKIQRTERGDSAVYLCASSFPGGAQYFGPGTRLTVL.

About this clone: At one boundary the junction diverges from the germline segment, which might be a read error. This chain uses TRBV10-3 with TRBJ2-7; a weak D match, TRBD2 (5 bases). Germline V lookup: CDR1 ENHRY, CDR2 SYGVKD. This CDR3 region has 16 residues. The CDR3 region has the DNA TGTGCCATCAGTGAGTTGGGCGGGTCTGCATTCTACGTGCAGTACTTC. Protein: CAISELGGSAFYVQYF.

The genes are TRBV21-1 and TRBJ1-4; TRBD1, the D gene given by the table, was not confirmed from the DNA. TRBV21-1 is classified as a pseudogene. The CDR3 is 16 amino acids. The CDR3 DNA reads TGTGCCAGCAGTCTCAACAGGCAGTGGGGCTGTGAAAAACTGTTTTTT. Its protein is CASSLNRQWGCEKLFF.

The J gene is TRBJ1-6, the V gene TRBV7-9, with D possibly being TRBD1 (5 bases). The CDR3 sequence is 17 residues long. V lost 0 bases and J lost 5, with 14 bases in between. Per the germline V gene, CDR1 is SEHNR and CDR2 is FQNEAQ (reference sequence). In DNA, the CDR3 is TGTGCCAGCAGCTTAGCGGGGACTCACGAGGATAATTCACCCCTCCACTTT. This sequence encodes CASSLAGTHEDNSPLHF. Using reference TRBV7-9 and TRBJ1-6 for the parts outside the CDR3, the full variable domain is DTGVSQNPRHKITKRGQNVTFRCDPISEHNRLYWYRQTLGQGPEFLTYFQNEAQLEKSRLLSDRFSAERPKGSFSTLEIQRTEQGDSAMYLCASSLAGTHEDNSPLHFGNGTRLTVT.

The chain joins TRBV19 to TRBJ1-2; D not resolved. The germline V and J ends were trimmed by 5 bases and 10 bases, with 8 bases remaining between them. The CDR3 totals 10 residues. Germline assignment: CDR1 LNHDA and CDR2 SQIVND (reference sequence). The CDR3 region has the DNA TGTGCCAGTAGTCTCCGGGACTACACCTTC. It translates to CASSLRDYTF. The entire variable domain, with the rest obtained from reference TRBV19 and TRBJ1-2, is as follows: DGGITQSPKYLFRKEGQNVTLSCEQNLNHDAMYWYRQDPGQGLRLIYYSQIVNDFQKGDIAEGYSVSREKKESFPLTVTSAQKNPTAFYLCASSLRDYTFGSGTRLTVV.

A remark on this clone: The germline gene is not matched at one end of the junction; a read error may be the cause. V gene TRBV30 combines with J gene TRBJ1-2, with no clear D. Germline V gene lookup returns CDR1 GTSNPN and CDR2 SVGIG (reference sequence). This CDR3 spans 14 amino acids. CDR3 sequence: CAWINPRAKYGYTF. CDR3 DNA sequence: TGTGCCTGGATTAACCCGAGGGCTAAGTATGGCTACACCTTC.

This chain links TRBV18 with TRBJ1-4; weak D call: TRBD1 (6 bases). The germline V gene encodes CDR1 KGHSH and CDR2 LQKENI. CDR3 size: 15 residues. Trimming took 2 bases from V and 8 from J, leaving 15 bases between them. This CDR3 is CASSPAGGLEEKLFF. CDR3 DNA: TGTGCCAGCTCACCAGCTGGGGGCTTGGAAGAAAAACTGTTTTTT.

The rearrangement joins TRBV5-8 to TRBJ2-7, with 7 bases matching TRBD2. The CDR3 is 12 amino acids. After removal of 3 bases from V and 4 bases from J, the junction contained 1 base not matched to a gene. Germline assignment: CDR1 SGHTS and CDR2 YDEGEE. CDR3 nucleotide sequence: TGTGCCAGCAGCTGGGGGGGTTACGAGCAGTACTTC. Protein sequence: CASSWGGYEQYF. The variable domain in full, with the rest retrieved from reference TRBV5-8 and TRBJ2-7, is EAGVTQSPTHLIKTRGQQATLRCSPISGHTSVYWYQQALGLGLQFLLWYDEGEERNRGNFPPRFSGRQFPNYSSELNVNALELEDSALYLCASSWGGYEQYFGPGTRLTVT.

The gene calls are TRBV21-1 and TRBJ1-6; no DNA check was done on the table's D call, TRBD1. TRBV21-1 is flagged as a pseudogene. The CDR3 contains 18 residues. The CDR3 spells CASSDRPGTGKYGSPLHF. CDR3 coding DNA: TGTGCCAGCAGCGATCGTCCCGGGACAGGGAAATATGGGTCACCCCTCCACTTT.

The J gene is TRBJ2-1, the V gene TRBV7-9; D is perhaps TRBD2 (5 bases). Germline V gives CDR1 SEHNR, CDR2 FQNEAQ (reference sequence). The CDR3 covers 17 residues. Trimming shortened V by 2 bases and J by 2 bases, and 16 bases separated the two germline ends. The CDR3 reads CASSLSVVRVTYNEQFF. The DNA for the CDR3 is TGTGCCAGCAGCTTATCAGTGGTGAGGGTTACCTACAATGAGCAGTTCTTC.

The gene calls are TRBV10-3 and TRBJ1-1; D remains ambiguous. CDR1 and CDR2 from the germline V gene are ENHRY and SYGVKD. The CDR3 contains 15 residues. Trimming stripped 0 bases from V and 4 bases from J, with 12 bases between. The CDR3 sequence: CAISESDGIGTEAFF. The CDR3 region has the DNA TGTGCCATCAGTGAGTCGGACGGGATAGGCACTGAAGCTTTCTTT.

The V call is TRBV3-1 (or the pseudogene TRBV3-2), the J call TRBJ2-7, with a weak D call TRBD2 (6 bases). The CDR3 runs to 15 residues. Per the germline V gene, CDR1 is LGHDT and CDR2 is YNNKEL (reference sequence). The V end was cut by 4 bases, the J end by 2 bases, with 15 bases between. For the CDR3, the DNA is TGTGCCAGCAGCCCCGAGACTAGTCTGCCCTACGAGCAGTACTTC. It encodes CASSPETSLPYEQYF.

The V gene is TRBV20-1, the J gene TRBJ1-5, with 7 nucleotides matching TRBD1. CDR3 length: 11 amino acids. Trimming removed 8 bases from V and 7 bases from J; junction bases left unmatched: 5. Germline CDR1 is DFQATT and CDR2 is SNEGSKA (reference sequence). The CDR3 spells CSSGGTQPQHF. The DNA of the CDR3 is TGCAGTTCAGGGGGTACACAGCCCCAGCATTTT.

This chain joins TRBV5-1 and TRBJ1-6; 7 positions agree with TRBD1. Germline values: CDR1 SGHRS, CDR2 YFSETQ. After removal of 0 bases from V and 3 bases from J, the junction contained 0 bases not matched to a gene. The CDR3 has 15 amino acids. The CDR3 sequence: CASSLGQGYNSPLHF. The CDR3 DNA reads TGCGCCAGCAGCTTGGGACAGGGCTATAATTCACCCCTCCACTTT.